This T cell receptor beta chain was sequenced for a study of CD8+ T cells in alopecia areata. As for the study in general: C3H/HeJ donors aged about 6-12 months with spontaneous alopecia supplied skin grafted onto roughly 6-11-week-old female C3H/HeJ mice.

Extracted RNA was reverse transcribed into cDNA, the sequencing template. Repertoires were generated with immunoSEQ multiplex PCR, while TCRdb's copy carries only in-frame clones and drops some. The sample yields around 110,000 clones, without any singletons. The sample holds many counts of this clone. These gene names are mouse names. The CDR3 end is not reached by the read, which stops 4 residues before it; the germline J gene fills it in. V trimming: 6 bases; J trimming: 4 bases; junction bases outside the gene matches: 4. The CDR3 covers 14 residues. Looked up from germline, CDR1 is NNHDY and CDR2 is SYVADS.

The V and J genes are TRBV13-3 and TRBJ2-1; 10 bases match TRBD2. Input material: lesional skin. The source is a C3H/HeJ mouse with alopecia areata. Strain haplotype (MHC): H2-k. This chain's CDR3 is CASKGLGSYAEQFF. CDR3 DNA (partial): TGTGCCAGCAAGGGACTGGGGTCTTATGCT.